This TCR beta chain comes out of a study of CD8 T cells in Susac syndrome. Points from the study as a whole: Clonal expansion of CD8+ cells in Susac peaked in TEMRA cells (and in active patients).

Reverse transcription of about 0.5 to 1 ug RNA was carried out with random hexamers. TCRdb analysed the immunoSEQ multiplex PCR reads with MiXCR anew, one entry per CDR3 protein. In the table there are around 200,000 distinct CDR3 sequences, 95% of which are singletons. Of note for this clonotype: The antigen remains undetermined.

High-throughput TCR beta sequencing covered peripheral CD8+ and CD4+ T cells. Fulfillment of recently defined diagnostic criteria for definite or probable disease was shown by the patients with Susac syndrome. The sequence was collected from a human donor with Susac syndrome. Sequenced sample: CD8+ T cells from PBMCs.

This CDR3 reads CASSQVAGGTGELFF. The CDR3 coding sequence is TGCGCCAGCAGCCAAGTGGCAGGGGGCACCGGGGAGCTGTTTTTT. The chain carries TRBV4-1 and TRBJ2-2; 7 bases are a match to TRBD1. The CDR3 covers 15 residues. Germline-derived CDR1 and CDR2 are MGHRA and YSYEKL. Trimming took 1 base from V and 4 from J; bases not matched to a gene: 3.